This is a list of T cell receptor beta chains from one sample in a study of blood T cell repertoires in COVID-19. Clones were sequenced by immunoSEQ multiplex PCR, and TCRdb holds only the in-frame ones, with some missing. This table holds approximately 210,000 clones, 85% found once. Sequencing was performed on peripheral blood. The receptors originated from a man between 60 and 75 years old with COVID-19, enrolled during active disease. CDR3s include the opening cysteine and the closing phenylalanine or tryptophan. Each record gives: D gene, J gene, clone size, V gene, CDR3 DNA, CDR3 protein. A D gene is named only where the DNA matches it firmly. A row's size may be missing; if present it is once, few, many or a size class.

>TRBD1|TRBJ2-7|-|TRBV10-2
TGCGCCAGCAGTGAGAGACAGGGGATCCCCTACGAGCAGTACTTC
CASSERQGIPYEQYF
>TRBD1|TRBJ1-3|-|TRBV28
TGTGCCAGCAGTCTGACAGGGTACGGAAACACCATATATTTT
CASSLTGYGNTIYF
>TRBD1|TRBJ2-7|-|TRBV20-1
TGCAGTGCTAAAGGGGGCAAAGAGCAGTACTTC
CSAKGGKEQYF
>TRBD2|TRBJ2-3|-|TRBV7-9
TGTGCTGAGATCCGGAGGACTAGCGGGAAGACAGATACGCAGTATTTT
CAEIRRTSGKTDTQYF
>-|TRBJ2-1|-|TRBV4-1
TGCGCCAGCAGGCCAACAGACTCCTACAATGAGCAGTTCTTC
CASRPTDSYNEQFF
>TRBD1|TRBJ2-7|once|TRBV7-2
TGTGCCAGCAGCTTAGGACAGGGAAAGTACGAGCAGTACTTC
CASSLGQGKYEQYF
>-|TRBJ1-5|few|TRBV9
TGTGCCAGCAGCGTCGACGGGGGCAATCAGCCCCAGCATTTT
CASSVDGGNQPQHF
>-|TRBJ1-2|-|TRBV5-1
TGCGCCAGCAGCTCGGGAGGGGCCGGGTCGAGCGGCTACACCTTC
CASSSGGAGSSGYTF
>-|TRBJ1-5|-|TRBV30
TGTGCCTCCGGAGGGCACCTCAATCAGCCCCAGCATTTT
CASGGHLNQPQHF
>TRBD1|TRBJ1-5|-|TRBV5-1
TGCGCCAGCAGCCCGACAGGGAGCAATCAGCCCCAGCATTTT
CASSPTGSNQPQHF
>-|TRBJ2-7|-|TRBV10-1
TGCGCCAGCAAGGGGGACGTAGATGGGGAGCAGTACTTC
CASKGDVDGEQYF
>TRBD1|TRBJ2-3|-|TRBV19
TGTGCCAGCAGTTGGGACAGGGGCCGAGGAAGCACAGATACGCAGTATTTT
CASSWDRGRGSTDTQYF
>-|TRBJ2-7|-|TRBV5-1
TGCGCCAGCAGCTTGGATGCAACTTCCTACGAGCAGTACTTC
CASSLDATSYEQYF
>-|TRBJ1-5|-|TRBV12-3/TRBV12-4
TGTGCCAGCAGTTTAGTGCAGGGGACCACGCATTTT
CASSLVQGTTHF